This TCR beta chain was recorded in a study of a mutant IDH1 vaccine in newly diagnosed glioma. Study-wide background: Treated patients had a mean age of around 40 years and a sex split that was roughly 60% male and roughly 40% female. Prior therapy was radiotherapy, temozolomide, or both; most received both. Study conclusions and caveats: There were vaccine-induced immune responses in around 94% of the patients.

The time point: baseline, week 1 (first vaccination visit). Documented treatment: pre-vaccination baseline after standard-of-care therapy. Donor tumors were new WHO grade 3 or 4 IDH1-mutant, ATRX-lost astrocytomas. As regards this clone: Its target is unknown.

Clones were sequenced by immunoSEQ multiplex PCR, and TCRdb holds only the in-frame ones, with some missing. The sample holds 30,000 to 40,000 clones, around 78% seen once. This sample comprised PBMCs, obtained from a glioma patient treated with radiotherapy, temozolomide or both. The clonotype was recovered from a man aged 40-49 years with glioma. Some clones in this sample may be carry-over from other donors' samples.

CDR3 amino acids: CASRETGYGYTF. CDR3 in DNA: TGTGCCAGCAGGGAAACAGGTTATGGCTACACCTTC. The J gene is TRBJ1-2, the V gene TRBV11-2; D may be TRBD1 (5 bases). CDR3 length equals 12 residues. Germline CDR1 and CDR2: SGHAT and FQNNGV. V was cut by 6 bases and J by 5 bases, with 10 bases left in between.